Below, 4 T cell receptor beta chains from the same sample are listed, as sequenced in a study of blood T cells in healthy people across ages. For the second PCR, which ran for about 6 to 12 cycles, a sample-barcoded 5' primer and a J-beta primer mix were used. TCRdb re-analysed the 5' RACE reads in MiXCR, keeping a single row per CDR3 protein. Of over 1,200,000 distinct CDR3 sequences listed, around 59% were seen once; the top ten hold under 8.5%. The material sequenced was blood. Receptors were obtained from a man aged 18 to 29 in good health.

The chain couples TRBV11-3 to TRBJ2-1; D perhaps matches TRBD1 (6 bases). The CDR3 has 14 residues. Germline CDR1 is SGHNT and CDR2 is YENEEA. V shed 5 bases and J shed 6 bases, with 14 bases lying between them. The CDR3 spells CASSGLGQSNEQFF. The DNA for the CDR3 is TGTGCCAGCAGCGGGCTCGGACAGAGCAATGAGCAGTTCTTC.

DNA of the CDR3: TGCGCCAGCAGCCTTCGGACGGCCTTCTATGGCTACACCTTC. Protein sequence: CASSLRTAFYGYTF. This chain uses TRBV4-1 with TRBJ1-2, with no clear D. V shed 4 bases and J shed 4 bases, with 13 bases lying between them. The CDR3 extends over 14 amino acids. The germline CDR1 and CDR2 sequences are MGHRA and YSYEKL.

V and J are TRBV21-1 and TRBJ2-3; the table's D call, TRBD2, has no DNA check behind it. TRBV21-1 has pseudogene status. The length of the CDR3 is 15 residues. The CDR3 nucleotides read TGTGCCAGCAGCCCGTGGGAGCGGCACACAGATACGCAGTATTTT. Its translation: CASSPWERHTDTQYF.

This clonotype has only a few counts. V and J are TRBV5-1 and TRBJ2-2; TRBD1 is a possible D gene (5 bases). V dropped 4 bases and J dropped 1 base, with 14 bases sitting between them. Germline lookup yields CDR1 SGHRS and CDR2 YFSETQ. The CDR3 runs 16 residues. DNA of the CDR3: TGCGCCAGCAGCCCCTTGGGGCAGGGGAACACCGGGGAGCTGTTTTTT. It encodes CASSPLGQGNTGELFF.